This entry concerns a single T cell receptor (beta chain). Template material for amplifying TCR beta CDR3 regions consisted of RNA transcripts. With the HTBI primer set, the TCR CDR3 went through a first round of RT-PCR. TCRdb re-analysed the multiplex PCR reads in MiXCR, keeping a single row per CDR3 protein. The sample includes about 640,000 distinct CDR3 sequences, less than 25% of them seen just once. This record comes from a study of T cells in Graves' hyperthyroidism and ophthalmopathy. The source is a man aged 25 to 40 with Graves' ophthalmopathy. The sequenced sample consisted of blood.

CDR3 bases: TGTGCCAGCAGTTTCGGCAGGGACGCCCACGAGCAGTACTTC. This encodes CASSFGRDAHEQYF. This chain connects TRBV12-3 or TRBV12-4 to TRBJ2-7, with D perhaps assigned TRBD1 or TRBD2 (5 bases each). Trimming stripped 3 bases from V and 5 bases from J, with 14 bases between. The CDR3 totals 14 residues.